Listed below are T cell receptor beta chains from one sample, sequenced in a study of T cell responses to AZD1222 COVID-19 vaccine. The assay was immunoSEQ multiplex PCR, and TCRdb's table has in-frame clones only and misses some. Found here are 150,000 to 250,000 clones, 90% to 95% of them singletons; the top ten hold roughly 0.99%. The sequencing used peripheral blood, collected 28 days after the second AZD1222 dose. The receptors were sampled from an adult who received the AZD1222 COVID-19 vaccine. CDR3s include the opening cysteine and the closing phenylalanine or tryptophan.

cdr3_length v_call cdr3_aa
15 TRBV11-1 CASSPRDREGNEQFF
13 TRBV6-5 CASSYPQGWPQHF
15 TRBV7-9 CASSFDRDFNYGYTF
13 TRBV7-6 CASSGDRDQPQHF
14 TRBV2 CASSGDYDNSPLHF
13 TRBV5-4 CASSPDRIGGYTF
14 TRBV11-2 CASEGTGLLGGYTF
15 TRBV5-1 CASSLEPSGTDTQYF
15 TRBV7-9 CASSLDGTRTDEQYF
16 TRBV19 CASSKRDGSGTDTQYF
14 TRBV7-8 CASSLQGGNSPLHF
14 TRBV5-1 CASSPDGNTGELFF
14 TRBV7-3 CASSPDSSYNEQFF
11 TRBV2 CASSEIRATYF
13 TRBV7-2 CASSWTGTGGYTF
16 TRBV5-1 CASSGGGGGTTGELFF
11 TRBV5-1 CASSLAGEQYF
14 TRBV7-9 CASSRGAGNSPLHF
14 TRBV19 CASSMSGSGNTIYF
13 TRBV30 CAWSVSVNTEAFF
15 TRBV6-6 CASSDGTPKGETQYF
12 TRBV7-9 CASSSGVQPQHF
18 TRBV2 CASSGGLAGLSGANVLTF
13 TRBV28 CASRDRTNQPQHF
13 TRBV10-3 CAISESQNYGYTF
15 TRBV7-8 CASSSRTRASYEQYF
14 TRBV3-1/TRBV3-2 CASSLRGTEYEQYF
12 TRBV2 CASSSRNTEAFF